A single T cell receptor (beta chain) is shown here with its context. Its antigen is unknown. Base qualities are missing; no much larger clone stands one base away. Taken from the germline V gene (reference sequence), the CDR1 and CDR2 loops are MNHEY and SMNVEV. The cysteine opens and the phenylalanine closes a CDR3 of 16 amino acids. Here the CDR3 DNA is all that survives: 48 bases in frame from base 1. V and J are trimmed by 5 bases and 0 bases, and the gene matches miss 6 bases of the junction. The data were taken from a study of beta chain features in type 1 diabetes (dated by TCRdb to 2016 to 2018). Notes on the research overall: Patients and healthy donors did not differ in mean age, gender distribution, total cell number or subset yield. Across all samples, roughly 110,000,000 sorted cells were examined, and cell number per subset correlated strongly with RNA yield. The study compared the TCRB repertoires of sorted circulating CD4+ T cell subsets in recently diagnosed type 1 diabetes patients with those in matched healthy donors. Regulatory and stem cell-like memory subsets were obtained from only 8 patients and about eight healthy donors, while naive and central memory subsets were obtained from all 30 or so donors.

Each donor gave one peripheral blood draw, around 100 mL on average, collected into heparinised tubes. Using a panel that included CD45RO, CCR7, CD25, CD127, CD95 and CD27, naive, central memory, regulatory and stem cell-like memory CD4+ T cells were sorted on a BD FACSAria II. A purity above 95% was achieved for all sorted populations. PBMCs were separated immediately by Lymphoprep density gradient centrifugation and were stained directly, without being cultured. Samples were stained and sorted in pairs, with one healthy donor and one patient per experiment, so that batch effects were minimized. On the study overall, not on this receptor specifically: Sequencing cDNA rather than genomic DNA could over-represent highly expressing activated cells, although activation and CD3 levels did not differ between groups. Shorter templates might be favored by PCR, yet because patient and control samples were amplified and corrected together, any such skew would affect both groups equally. At VDJ recombination sites, patients with type 1 diabetes made fewer insertions and deleted more nucleotides, a pattern implying thymic rearrangement abnormalities. HLA sub-analyses involved small numbers of individuals, so any influence of HLA type on TCRB rearrangement remained unresolved. In all four CD4+ subsets, TCRB CDR3 length was moderately but significantly shorter in type 1 diabetes patients. The naive, central memory and regulatory TCRB repertoires appeared to resemble one another more closely among patients than among healthy donors.

All of the isolated RNA was reverse transcribed with the High Capacity cDNA Reverse Transcription Kit, so expressed TCRB transcripts were sequenced. Deep immunoSEQ sequencing was performed on naive, central memory and regulatory T cell samples, with an average of roughly 3.5 million total reads per sample. Sorted cells were lysed in RLT buffer and RNA was extracted with DNase-treated RNeasy Micro or Mini kits, depending on cell number. Each cell subset was processed separately to prevent cross-contamination, with patient and healthy donor samples processed together. Using the immunoSEQ multiplex PCR, TCRB sequences were amplified from cDNA into 87-bp fragments spanning the CDR3 region. Sequencing of the amplicons was done on the Illumina HiSeq platform. Turning to the authors' computational methods: PCR bias was corrected computationally using synthetic template baselines, and reads within Hamming distance 2 were collapsed, with unmergeable singletons discarded. By aligning reads against IMGT, V, D and J genes, CDR3 length, and insertions or deletions at six rearrangement sites were assigned. Within each subset, clonotype counts were normalized to sorted cell number, after which true diversity and Gini coefficients were computed with the tcR R package. The overlap coefficient, calculated on TCRB nucleotide sequences, was used to measure repertoire sharing. Out-of-frame TCRB sequences from naive cells were analyzed as a proxy for the pre-selection repertoire. TCRdb mirrors the immuneACCESS table, restricted to in-frame sequences. Some clones are absent from its copies; in checked studies, under half trace to an unresolved V gene, and the reason for the others is unknown. V and J calls and clone size are given by that table; D and trimming were obtained from the DNA. Present in this sample are 300,000 to 400,000 clones, approximately 12% of which were seen just once. Roughly 0.015% of the sample rests with the top ten.

The TCR sequence derives from a woman younger than 35 with type 1 diabetes. The chain was built from TRBV27 and TRBJ1-4, with 7 junctional bases fitting TRBD1. The sequenced sample consisted of naive CD4+ T cells from blood. Read against the paper, the sample's cell subset or site label means: true naive CD4+ T cells. The bases read TGTGCCAGCAGTCCACAGGGGAATCCAACTAATGAAAAACTGTTTTTT. Its protein product is CASSPQGNPTNEKLFF.